The source of this T cell receptor beta chain is a study of T-cell memory formation after mild COVID-19. Study observations and caveats: Later expanders leaned CD4+, whereas day 15 to 85 contracting clones were balanced CD4/CD8.

The J segment lost 2 bases and the V segment lost 5 bases, leaving 6 bases of the junction unmatched. Germline CDR1 is SGHRS and CDR2 is YFSETQ. This CDR3 has 15 residues. Regarding this clonotype: Its cognate antigen is unknown.

TCRdb re-called the 5' RACE reads through MiXCR, storing one row per CDR3 protein. The sample has approximately 500,000 distinct CDR3 sequences, nearly 25% seen once; the top ten hold approximately 12%. The sequencing sample was made of PBMCs or a T cell subset sorted from them (not recorded which). The clonotype was recovered from an adult woman who had mild COVID-19 (a few samples of this study predate the infection). Cell type and time point are not known. The rearrangement uses TRBV5-1 and TRBJ2-7; 11 positions agree with TRBD2. The CDR3 bases are TGCGCCAGCAGGGAAGGGACTAGCGGAACCTACGAGCAGTACTTC. Its protein is CASREGTSGTYEQYF. Variable domain in full (rest from reference TRBV5-1 and TRBJ2-7): KAGVTQTPRYLIKTRGQQVTLSCSPISGHRSVSWYQQTPGQGLQFLFEYFSETQRNKGNFPGRFSGRQFSNSRSEMNVSTLELGDSALYLCASREGTSGTYEQYFGPGTRLTVT.